This T cell receptor beta chain was recorded in a study of T cell repertoires in cytomegalovirus infection. Study in general: Matching HLA type, along with CMV infection, was indicated by public TCR beta signatures.

TCRdb independently ran MiXCR on the reads; one entry per CDR3 protein. The sample holds 640,000 or so distinct CDR3 sequences, 30% to 40% seen once. A remark on this clonotype: Antigen specificity is unknown.

Between the trimmed V and J ends, which lost 4 bases and 4 bases, there was a span of 16 bases. This CDR3 has 15 amino acids. Germline lookup yields CDR1 MDHEN and CDR2 SYDVKM. The clonotype was recovered from a human donor in good health (CMV status not recorded). Some clones in this sample may be carry-over from other donors' samples. Sequences were derived from cultured PBMCs, sampled from culture after CMV antigen stimulation. This rearrangement joins TRBV28 to TRBJ1-1; no reliable D call. CDR3 sequence (DNA): TGTGCCAGCAGTTATGGAGGGCGGGGAGGCACTGAAGCTTTCTTT. Translated: CASSYGGRGGTEAFF.